The 24 T cell receptor beta chains in this list originate from one sample, sequenced in a study of blood T cells in healthy people across ages (dated by TCRdb to between 2014 and 2017). Library prep was done by 5' RACE. Sequencing instrument: Illumina HiSeq 2500. A second PCR of 7 to 11 cycles was performed with a sample-barcoded 5' primer and a J-beta primer mix. The public reads were reanalyzed by TCRdb: fastp trimming at Q25, MiXCR alignment, in-frame beta chains only. Identical CDR3 proteins give one entry, which carries the most common genes and DNA. The sample contains 1.4 million to 1.5 million distinct CDR3 sequences, approximately 38% of them found a single time. The ten largest clones add up to 7.9% of the sample. The sequencing sample was made of blood. The receptors were sampled from a woman in her late teens or twenties in good health.

This clonotype was recorded a few times. The genes are TRBV5-1 and TRBJ2-1, with D possibly TRBD1 on 6 matching bases. Germline V gene data show CDR1 as SGHRS and CDR2 as YFSETQ. The V end lost 7 bases, the J end lost 0 bases, and 17 bases lay between the germline ends. This CDR3 has 16 residues. The CDR3 here is CASGWPDRSSYNEQFF. CDR3 DNA sequence: TGCGCCAGCGGATGGCCAGACAGGAGCTCCTACAATGAGCAGTTCTTC.

This chain joins TRBV6-2 or TRBV6-3 and TRBJ2-1; D call uncertain. CDR1 MNHEY and CDR2 SVGEGT come from the germline V gene. The CDR3 runs to 17 residues. The V end was cut by 5 bases, the J end by 6 bases, with 23 bases between. The CDR3, as DNA: TGTGCCAGCAGTGCCCGTCGTAGTACGTGGGGATCCAATGAGCAGTTCTTC. Its translation is CASSARRSTWGSNEQFF.

The chain has TRBV4-2 and TRBJ2-7; D not certain. The CDR3 consists of 15 residues. Germline V CDR1 and CDR2: LGHNA, YNFKEQ. V lost 0 bases and J lost 1, with 10 bases in between. CDR3 DNA: TGTGCCAGCAGCCAAGATCGAACAGTATCCTACGAGCAGTACTTC. Its protein is CASSQDRTVSYEQYF.

This chain connects TRBV24-1 to TRBJ2-7; D perhaps matches TRBD1 (5 bases). Deletions cut 12 bases from V and 1 base from J, with 12 bases between. The CDR3 has 12 amino acids. CDR1 and CDR2 (germline): KGHDR, SFDVKD. The CDR3 protein is CAVTGISYEQYF. The CDR3 bases are TGTGCCGTAACAGGAATTTCCTACGAGCAGTACTTC.

This clonotype was picked up a small number of times. This chain uses TRBV20-1 with TRBJ2-7; TRBD1 matches 11 bases. Germline V gives CDR1 DFQATT, CDR2 SNEGSKA (reference sequence). This CDR3 is built from 13 residues. The ends lost 3 bases at V and 2 bases at J; junction bases unmatched: 0. The CDR3 here is CSARDRGPYEQYF. The CDR3 coding sequence is TGCAGTGCTAGGGACAGGGGGCCCTACGAGCAGTACTTC.

The chain is built from TRBV11-2 and TRBJ2-5; D is possibly TRBD1 or TRBD2 (5 bases each). Germline-derived CDR1 and CDR2 are SGHAT and FQNNGV. Trimming shortened V by 5 bases and J by 13 bases, and 17 bases separated the two germline ends. The CDR3 extends over 12 amino acids. For the CDR3, the DNA is TGTGCCAGCAGCACCCGGGGTAGGGGATCGTACTTC. Translation gives CASSTRGRGSYF. The variable domain in full, with the rest retrieved from reference TRBV11-2 and TRBJ2-5, is EAGVAQSPRYKIIEKRQSVAFWCNPISGHATLYWYQQILGQGPKLLIQFQNNGVVDDSQLPKDRFSAERLKGVDSTLKIQPAKLEDSAVYLCASSTRGRGSYFGPGTRLLVL.

The rearrangement joins TRBV24-1 to TRBJ2-5, with D possibly being TRBD2 (5 bases). CDR1 is KGHDR and CDR2 is SFDVKD in the germline V gene. V lost 4 bases, J lost 11 bases, and 19 bases lay in between. The CDR3 length is 14 residues. The CDR3 nucleotides are TGTGCCACCAGTGACCGGAAGCAACGGGATGAGCAGTACTTC. Translated, it gives CATSDRKQRDEQYF.

This chain joins TRBV4-1 and TRBJ2-1; D not resolved. Germline assignment: CDR1 MGHRA and CDR2 YSYEKL. Trimming took off 1 base at V and 7 bases at J, with 17 bases between the two ends. CDR3 length: 16 amino acids. The chain's CDR3 is CASSQAGWGTMNEQFF. The CDR3 nucleotides read TGCGCCAGCAGCCAAGCGGGTTGGGGAACAATGAATGAGCAGTTCTTC.

This chain links TRBV28 with TRBJ2-1, with 10 positions matching TRBD1. The CDR3 contains 14 residues. V gave up 5 bases and J gave up 9 bases; unmatched junction bases: 7. Looked up from germline, CDR1 is MDHEN and CDR2 is SYDVKM. The CDR3 nucleotides read TGTGCCAGCAGTATGACAGGGGGCTGGAGTGAGCAGTTCTTC. Protein: CASSMTGGWSEQFF.

V and J are TRBV3-1 and TRBJ2-7; maybe TRBD1 (6 bases). CDR1 is LGHDT, CDR2 YNNKEL, per germline (reference sequence). The V end lost 4 bases, the J end lost 7 bases, and 17 bases lay between the germline ends. The CDR3 is 14 amino acids. CDR3 nucleotide sequence: TGTGCCAGCAGCCCACAGAGGGGGATGCAGGAGCAGTACTTC. Its protein is CASSPQRGMQEQYF.

This clonotype has just a few counts. The chain combines TRBV7-9 with TRBJ2-3; 13 bases align to TRBD2. CDR3 length equals 18 residues. Germline-derived CDR1 and CDR2 are SEHNR and FQNEAQ (reference sequence). Germline trimming cut 4 bases from V and 0 bases from J; bases unmatched to any gene: 7. CDR3 in amino acids: CASSSPGTSGASTDTQYF. The CDR3 DNA reads TGTGCCAGCAGCTCCCCCGGGACTAGCGGGGCTAGCACAGATACGCAGTATTTT.

This sequence joins TRBV7-2 and TRBJ2-2, with 9 bases that match TRBD2. CDR3 length equals 19 residues. In germline, CDR1 is SGHTA, CDR2 FQGNSA. Germline trimming cut 0 bases from V and 0 bases from J; bases unmatched to any gene: 8. DNA for the CDR3: TGTGCCAGCAGCTTAGCGCTGGCGGGAGGGCCCACGAACACCGGGGAGCTGTTTTTT. Translation: CASSLALAGGPTNTGELFF.

The chain employs TRBV6-2 or TRBV6-3 and TRBJ1-1, with TRBD1 matching 8 bases. The CDR3 is 17 residues long. Unmatched junction bases numbered 16, after V lost 6 bases and J lost 4 bases. Germline V gives CDR1 MNHEY, CDR2 SVGEGT. The CDR3 sequence: CASRLKQRTGQATEAFF. The CDR3 coding sequence is TGTGCCAGCAGACTTAAACAGCGGACAGGGCAGGCCACTGAAGCTTTCTTT.

This sequence joins TRBV3-1 and TRBJ1-5, with D tentatively TRBD1 (5 bases). The CDR3 contains 12 residues. The germline CDR1 and CDR2 sequences are LGHDT and YNNKEL (reference sequence). The V and J ends lost 1 base and 9 bases respectively, with 7 bases between them. CDR3 sequence reads: CASSQVQGPQHF. The CDR3 DNA sequence: TGTGCCAGCAGCCAAGTCCAGGGGCCCCAGCATTTT.

The rearrangement joins TRBV24-1 to TRBJ2-2; TRBD1 or TRBD2 may be the D gene (6 bases each). Trimming stripped 3 bases from V and 5 bases from J, with 12 bases between. The V gene's germline CDR1 is KGHDR and CDR2 SFDVKD. The CDR3 is 15 residues long. The CDR3: CATSDLGGGTGELFF. As DNA, the CDR3 is TGTGCCACCAGTGATCTGGGGGGCGGAACCGGGGAGCTGTTTTTT.

The chain uses TRBV5-1 and TRBJ2-7, with D unclear. The CDR3 spans 12 residues. Germline V CDR1 and CDR2: SGHRS, YFSETQ. V was clipped by 4 bases and J by 6 bases, with 11 bases between them. CDR3 DNA sequence: TGCGCCAGCAGCCGAAACAGCCGCGAGCAGTACTTC. Protein sequence: CASSRNSREQYF.

This chain links TRBV5-1 with TRBJ2-1; 8 nucleotides align to TRBD2. CDR3 size: 16 residues. After removal of 2 bases from V and 8 bases from J, the junction contained 12 bases not matched to a gene. Germline V gene lookup returns CDR1 SGHRS and CDR2 YFSETQ. The CDR3 DNA sequence: TGCGCCAGCAGCTTCGGAGCGGGAGTGTTTCAGGATGAGCAGTTCTTC. Amino acid sequence: CASSFGAGVFQDEQFF. Full variable domain (remainder filled in from reference TRBV5-1 and TRBJ2-1): KAGVTQTPRYLIKTRGQQVTLSCSPISGHRSVSWYQQTPGQGLQFLFEYFSETQRNKGNFPGRFSGRQFSNSRSEMNVSTLELGDSALYLCASSFGAGVFQDEQFFGPGTRLTVL.

This clonotype was detected only a few times. The chain combines TRBV25-1 with TRBJ1-6; the D is unclear. Trimming removed 3 bases from V and 4 bases from J, with 13 bases in between. Per the germline V gene, CDR1 is MGHDK and CDR2 is SYGVNS. The CDR3 is 16 amino acids. The CDR3 DNA sequence: TGTGCCAGCAGTGAGAGCTCGACTGATTATAATTCACCCCTCCACTTT. It codes for CASSESSTDYNSPLHF.

V is TRBV29-1 and J is TRBJ1-1; D perhaps matches TRBD1 (5 bases). Trimming cost V 3 bases and J 0 bases, with 8 bases left between them. The CDR3 is made up of 13 amino acids. The germline CDR1 and CDR2 sequences are SQVTM and ANQGSEA. The CDR3 sequence is CSVDGGMNTEAFF. The CDR3 bases are TGCAGCGTTGACGGGGGGATGAACACTGAAGCTTTCTTT.

The rearrangement links TRBV2 to TRBJ2-1, with D hard to call. Matching the DNA end better, TRBJ2-7 makes the J call doubtful. The CDR3 is made up of 13 amino acids. Germline V gives CDR1 SNHLY, CDR2 FYNNEI. CDR3 in amino acids: CASSEESYNEQYF. The CDR3 DNA follows: TGTGCCAGCAGTGAAGAATCCTACAATGAGCAGTACTTC.

This clonotype was seen a few times. The chain uses TRBV12-3 or TRBV12-4 and TRBJ1-1; TRBD1 matches at 8 bases. The CDR3 loop spans 16 amino acids. The trim removed 6 bases at V and 0 bases at J, leaving 9 bases unmatched. The CDR3 sequence is CASRPRGLSMNTEAFF. The CDR3 DNA sequence: TGTGCCAGCAGGCCCAGGGGGCTGAGCATGAACACTGAAGCTTTCTTT.

This clonotype was seen a few times. The J gene is TRBJ1-1, the V gene TRBV20-1; TRBD1 aligns across 8 bases. The germline gives CDR1 DFQATT, CDR2 SNEGSKA (reference sequence). The CDR3 has 14 residues. J was trimmed by 1 base and V by 4 bases; bases with no gene match: 5. This CDR3 reads CSANTGQGNTEAFF. The CDR3 DNA is TGCAGTGCTAATACCGGACAGGGGAACACTGAAGCTTTCTTT.

With regard to this clonotype: A single base separates this from a much larger clone, so it may be a read error. The V and J genes are TRBV4-1 and TRBJ2-1; a possible D gene is TRBD1 (6 bases). The J call may be wrong; the DNA end is better matched by TRBJ2-7. Per germline, CDR1 MGHRA and CDR2 YSYEKL. This CDR3 has 13 residues. CDR3 sequence: CASSQDGDNEQYF. CDR3 nucleotides: TGCGCCAGCAGCCAAGATGGGGACAATGAGCAGTACTTC.

This chain connects TRBV6-5 to TRBJ1-5; D is ambiguous. The ends were cut back, 2 bases at V and 4 bases at J, with 6 bases in the middle. This CDR3 is 13 amino acids long. The germline V gene encodes CDR1 MNHEY and CDR2 SVGAGI. This CDR3 reads CASSYVPNQPQHF. CDR3 bases: TGTGCCAGCAGTTACGTGCCTAATCAGCCCCAGCATTTT.